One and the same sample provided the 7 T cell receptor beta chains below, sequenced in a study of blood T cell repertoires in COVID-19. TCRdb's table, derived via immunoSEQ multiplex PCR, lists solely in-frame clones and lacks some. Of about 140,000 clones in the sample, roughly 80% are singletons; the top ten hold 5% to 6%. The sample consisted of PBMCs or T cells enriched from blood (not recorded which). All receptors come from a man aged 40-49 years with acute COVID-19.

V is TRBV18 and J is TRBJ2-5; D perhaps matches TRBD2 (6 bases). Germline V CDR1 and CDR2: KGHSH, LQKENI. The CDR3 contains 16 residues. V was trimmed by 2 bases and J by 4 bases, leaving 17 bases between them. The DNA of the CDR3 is TGTGCCAGCTCACCAATGACTGGAGGGAGTGTAGAGACCCAGTACTTC. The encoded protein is CASSPMTGGSVETQYF.

CDR3 amino acids: CASSFRDSNNSPLHF. CDR3 nucleotides: TGTGCCAGCAGCTTTCGGGACAGTAATAATTCACCCCTCCACTTT. The chain combines TRBV7-9 with TRBJ1-6; 7 nucleotides agree with TRBD1. Unmatched junction bases numbered 4, after V lost 3 bases and J lost 5 bases. Germline V CDR1 and CDR2: SEHNR, FQNEAQ (reference sequence). CDR3 length: 15 amino acids.

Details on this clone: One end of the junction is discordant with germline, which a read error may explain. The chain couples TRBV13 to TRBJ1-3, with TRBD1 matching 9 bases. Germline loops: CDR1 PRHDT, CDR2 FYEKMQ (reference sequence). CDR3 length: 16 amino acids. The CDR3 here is CASRLRGQGSGITIYF. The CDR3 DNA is TGTGCCAGCAGATTACGGGGACAGGGCTCTGGAATCACCATATATTTT.

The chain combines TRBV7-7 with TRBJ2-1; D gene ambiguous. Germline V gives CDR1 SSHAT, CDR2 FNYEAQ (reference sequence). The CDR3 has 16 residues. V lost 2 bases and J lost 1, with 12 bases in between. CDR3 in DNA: TGTGCCAGCAGCTTAAACAGCCCAGATTCCTACAATGAGCAGTTCTTC. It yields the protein CASSLNSPDSYNEQFF.

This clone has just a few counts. CDR3 nucleotides: TGTGCCAGCAGTTTATTCGGGCAGGGAACTTCCTACGAGCAGTACTTC. This gives the protein CASSLFGQGTSYEQYF. V is TRBV27 and J is TRBJ2-7; perhaps TRBD1 as D (5 bases). Germline CDR1 MNHEY, CDR2 SMNVEV (reference sequence). Trimming left V 1 base short and J 1 base short, with 14 bases between. The CDR3 is made up of 16 amino acids.

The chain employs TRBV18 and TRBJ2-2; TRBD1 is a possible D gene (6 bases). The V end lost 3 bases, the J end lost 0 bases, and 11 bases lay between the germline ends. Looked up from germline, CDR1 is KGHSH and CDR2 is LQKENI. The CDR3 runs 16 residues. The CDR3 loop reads CASSPWTASNTGELFF. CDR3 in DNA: TGTGCCAGCTCACCCTGGACAGCCTCGAACACCGGGGAGCTGTTTTTT.

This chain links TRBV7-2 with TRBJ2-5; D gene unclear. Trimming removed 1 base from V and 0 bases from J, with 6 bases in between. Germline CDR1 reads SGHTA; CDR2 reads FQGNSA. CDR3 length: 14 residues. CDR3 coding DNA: TGTGCCAGCAGCTTAGGGGCAGACCAAGAGACCCAGTACTTC. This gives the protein CASSLGADQETQYF.